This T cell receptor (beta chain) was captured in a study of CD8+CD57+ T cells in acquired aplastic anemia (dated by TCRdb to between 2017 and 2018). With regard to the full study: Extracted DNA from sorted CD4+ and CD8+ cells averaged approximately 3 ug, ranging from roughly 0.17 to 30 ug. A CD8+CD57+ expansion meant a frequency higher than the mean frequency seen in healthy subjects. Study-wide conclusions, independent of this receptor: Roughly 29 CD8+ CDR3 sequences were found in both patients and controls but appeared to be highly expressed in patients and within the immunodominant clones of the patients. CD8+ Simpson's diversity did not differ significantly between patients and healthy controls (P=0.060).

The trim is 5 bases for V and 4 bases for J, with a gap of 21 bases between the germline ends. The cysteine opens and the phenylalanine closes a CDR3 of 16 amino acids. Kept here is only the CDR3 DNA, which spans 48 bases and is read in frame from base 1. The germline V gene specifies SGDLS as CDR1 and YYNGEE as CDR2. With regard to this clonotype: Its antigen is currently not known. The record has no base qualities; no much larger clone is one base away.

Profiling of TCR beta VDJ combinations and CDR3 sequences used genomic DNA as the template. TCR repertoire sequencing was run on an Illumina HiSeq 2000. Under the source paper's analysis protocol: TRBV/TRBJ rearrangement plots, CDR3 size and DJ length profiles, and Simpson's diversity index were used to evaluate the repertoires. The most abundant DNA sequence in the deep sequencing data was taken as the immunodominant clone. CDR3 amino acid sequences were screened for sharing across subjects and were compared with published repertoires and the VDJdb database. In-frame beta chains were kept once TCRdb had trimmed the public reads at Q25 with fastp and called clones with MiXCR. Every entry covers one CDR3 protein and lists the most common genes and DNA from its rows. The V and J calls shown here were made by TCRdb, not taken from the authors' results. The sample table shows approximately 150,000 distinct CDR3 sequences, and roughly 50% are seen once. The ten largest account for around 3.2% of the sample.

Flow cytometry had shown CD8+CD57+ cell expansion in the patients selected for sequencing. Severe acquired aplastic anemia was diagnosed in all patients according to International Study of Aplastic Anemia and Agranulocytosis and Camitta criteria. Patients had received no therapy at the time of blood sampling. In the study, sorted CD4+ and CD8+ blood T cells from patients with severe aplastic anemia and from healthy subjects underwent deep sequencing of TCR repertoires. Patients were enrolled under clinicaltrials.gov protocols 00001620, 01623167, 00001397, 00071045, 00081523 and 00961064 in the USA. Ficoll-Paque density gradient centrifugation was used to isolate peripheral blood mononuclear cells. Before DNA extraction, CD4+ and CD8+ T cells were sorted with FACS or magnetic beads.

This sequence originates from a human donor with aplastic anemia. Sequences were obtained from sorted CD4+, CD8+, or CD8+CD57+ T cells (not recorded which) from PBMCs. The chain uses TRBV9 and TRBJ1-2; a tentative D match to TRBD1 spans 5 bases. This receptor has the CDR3 CASSAQLSQGGYGYTF. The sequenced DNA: TGTGCCAGCAGTGCCCAACTTAGTCAGGGTGGCTATGGCTACACCTTC.